This T cell receptor (beta chain) was identified in a study of T cell responses to AZD1222 COVID-19 vaccine. Study findings and constraints: The donor group comprised mostly white British people and more females; the analysis possibly underestimated clonal diversity.

The V end lost 7 bases, the J end lost 8 bases, and 23 bases lay between the germline ends. This CDR3 region has 15 residues. CDR1 is LNHDA, CDR2 SQIVND, per germline (reference sequence). Generated by immunoSEQ multiplex PCR, the TCRdb table keeps only in-frame clones and is missing some. The table shows around 120,000 clones, with roughly 90% occurring only once. As concerns this clone: As yet, its antigen is unknown.

The sequences come from peripheral blood, collected on day 0 of AZD1222 vaccination. The receptor was derived from an adult in good health. The chain carries TRBV19 and TRBJ1-2; D might be TRBD1 (5 bases). The CDR3 loop reads CASTSLGTDVTGYTF. CDR3 DNA sequence: TGTGCCAGTACCTCACTAGGGACCGACGTGACGGGCTACACCTTC.